This entry lists 9 T cell receptor beta chains sequenced from one sample in a study of identical twins. TCRdb reprocessed the 5' RACE reads with MiXCR, giving one entry per CDR3 protein. The repertoire holds 250,000 to 300,000 distinct CDR3 sequences, about 8% seen once, with around 3% in the top ten. This sample also belongs to another study, concerning yellow fever vaccine responses in identical twins.

The sequenced sample was CD8+ T cells sorted from blood. These receptors were taken from a woman aged 18 to 35 in good health.

This clonotype was counted only a few times. The chain couples TRBV9 to TRBJ2-7; D gene unclear. Germline loops: CDR1 SGDLS, CDR2 YYNGEE. CDR3 length: 13 residues. V lost 0 bases, J lost 6 bases, and 10 bases lay in between. The CDR3 DNA sequence: TGTGCCAGCAGCGTAGCCAGTAGAGGCGAGCAGTACTTC. The encoded protein is CASSVASRGEQYF. Variable domain in full (rest from reference TRBV9 and TRBJ2-7): DSGVTQTPKHLITATGQRVTLRCSPRSGDLSVYWYQQSLDQGLQFLIQYYNGEERAKGNILERFSAQQFPDLHSELNLSSLELGDSALYFCASSVASRGEQYFGPGTRLTVT.

This sequence joins TRBV4-1 and TRBJ2-3, with 7 bases aligning to TRBD2. Germline assignment: CDR1 MGHRA and CDR2 YSYEKL. This CDR3 region has 16 residues. V lost 0 bases, J lost 4 bases, and 7 bases stayed unmatched. The CDR3 DNA is TGCGCCAGCAGCCAAGAGAGACTAGCTCTTCCAGATACGCAGTATTTT. Protein sequence: CASSQERLALPDTQYF.

The rearrangement joins TRBV4-2 to TRBJ2-5; TRBD2 matches at 7 bases. Germline V gene sequence: CDR1 LGHNA, CDR2 YNFKEQ. V lost 0 bases and J lost 2; bases outside the gene matches: 9. The CDR3 consists of 17 residues. The CDR3 DNA sequence: TGTGCCAGCAGCCAAGATCCCCACGGGGGGAATCAAGAGACCCAGTACTTC. Translation: CASSQDPHGGNQETQYF.

The chain carries TRBV4-1 and TRBJ2-3; 13 nucleotides line up with TRBD2. Per germline, CDR1 MGHRA and CDR2 YSYEKL. Losses at the gene ends were 4 bases for V and 2 bases for J; bases not matched to a gene: 6. The CDR3 has 17 amino acids. This CDR3 is CASSPWTSGSTTDTQYF. CDR3 DNA sequence: TGCGCCAGCAGCCCCTGGACTAGCGGGAGTACCACAGATACGCAGTATTTT.

The rearrangement uses TRBV20-1 and TRBJ2-5; 8 nucleotides line up with TRBD1. This CDR3 comprises 15 residues. Germline V gene sequence: CDR1 DFQATT, CDR2 SNEGSKA (reference sequence). The CDR3 DNA sequence: TGCAGCGGCAGGGGGCGCTTTCTAGGGCAAGAGACCCAGTACTTC. Translation: CSGRGRFLGQETQYF.

In nucleotides, the CDR3 is TGTGCCAGTAGTATAAGTGGCGGGGGCTCCTACAATGAGCAGTTCTTC. Protein: CASSISGGGSYNEQFF. V and J are TRBV19 and TRBJ2-1, with TRBD2 matching over 7 bases. CDR1 and CDR2 (germline): LNHDA, SQIVND (reference sequence). This CDR3 has 16 residues. Unmatched junction bases numbered 4, after V lost 2 bases and J lost 0 bases.

This clonotype was counted a few times. V usage is TRBV27 and J usage is TRBJ2-7; D is perhaps TRBD1 (6 bases). The germline CDR1 and CDR2 sequences are MNHEY and SMNVEV (reference sequence). Trimming left V 5 bases short and J 2 bases short, with 16 bases between. CDR3 length: 15 residues. The CDR3 DNA sequence: TGTGCCAGCAGTCCCAACAGGGACCAGCCCTACGAGCAGTACTTC. Amino acid sequence: CASSPNRDQPYEQYF.

This clonotype appeared many times. The chain combines TRBV27 with TRBJ2-1; TRBD2 matches 8 bases. Germline trimming cut 8 bases from V and 4 bases from J; bases unmatched to any gene: 7. The CDR3 is 14 amino acids. Looked up from germline, CDR1 is MNHEY and CDR2 is SMNVEV (reference sequence). The CDR3 spells CASRPGLEYNEQFF. The CDR3 DNA follows: TGTGCCAGCCGACCGGGACTAGAGTACAATGAGCAGTTCTTC.

This clonotype has more than one count but fewer than ten. This chain links TRBV27 with TRBJ2-7; D possibly matches TRBD1 or TRBD2 (6 bases each). Germline CDR1 MNHEY, CDR2 SMNVEV (reference sequence). This CDR3 region has 13 residues. The V and J ends lost 7 bases and 5 bases respectively, with 15 bases between them. CDR3 sequence: CASTPGGGHEQYF. The CDR3 bases are TGTGCCAGCACCCCCGGGGGCGGCCACGAGCAGTACTTC.